This T cell receptor (beta chain) came from a study of blood T cell repertoires in COVID-19. At the level of the study: Some COVID-19 samples were acute and others convalescent; all came from the United States, Italy and Spain. T cells, B-cell-depleted T cells, or PBMCs provided the cDNA or gDNA that served as material.

Authors' methods: Cell counts per sample came from amplifying reference gene primers. Sequenced by immunoSEQ multiplex PCR; TCRdb stores in-frame clones only, minus some. V and J calls and clone size are as listed in that table; D and trimming were resolved from the DNA. The sample lists more than 95,000 clones, 85% to 90% seen once, with about 3.5% in the top ten. CDR1 and CDR2 from the germline V gene are SEHNR and FQNEAQ (reference sequence). V shed 5 bases, J shed 9 bases, and the junction held 7 bases outside the gene matches. The CDR3 covers 14 residues. This clonotype was sampled from a human donor in a cohort sampled during active COVID-19. The chain uses TRBV7-9 and TRBJ1-6, with 7 bases that match TRBD1. The specimen was peripheral blood. This CDR3 is CASSDGDSGSPLHF. The CDR3 DNA reads as TGTGCCAGCAGCGACGGGGACAGCGGTTCACCCCTCCACTTT.